The 24 T cell receptor beta chains presented below share a single source sample, sequenced in a study of blood T cell repertoires in COVID-19. Only in-frame clones appear in the TCRdb table, and some are missing; sequencing was by immunoSEQ multiplex PCR. The table records 70,000 or so clones, approximately 78% of them present only once. The sample was peripheral blood. The receptors were gathered from a woman older than 75 with acute or convalescent COVID-19.

The chain joins TRBV27 to TRBJ2-5; the match to TRBD2 covers 13 bases. The CDR3 has 18 amino acids. V trimming: 5 bases; J trimming: 2 bases; junction bases outside the gene matches: 11. CDR1 is MNHEY and CDR2 is SMNVEV in the germline V gene (reference sequence). CDR3 protein: CASSINPGLAGRQETQYF. The CDR3 DNA follows: TGTGCCAGCAGTATCAATCCGGGACTAGCGGGGAGGCAAGAGACCCAGTACTTC.

This chain links TRBV7-2 with TRBJ2-2, with D perhaps matching TRBD1 (6 bases). V was pared by 7 bases and J by 5 bases, with 20 bases between. This CDR3 spans 16 amino acids. The germline gives CDR1 SGHTA, CDR2 FQGNSA. This CDR3 reads CASIPSGASRTGELFF. The CDR3 nucleotides are TGTGCCAGCATTCCCTCAGGGGCCTCGAGGACCGGGGAGCTGTTTTTT.

The genes are TRBV6-2 or TRBV6-3 and TRBJ1-5, with 7 bases lining up with TRBD1. CDR1 and CDR2 (germline): MNHEY, SVGEGT. Trimming at V came to 0 bases and at J to 4 bases, leaving 9 bases not matched to a gene. This CDR3 contains 17 residues. CDR3 DNA sequence: TGTGCCAGCAGTTACTCGAACAGGGGACCGACTAATCAGCCCCAGCATTTT. It translates to CASSYSNRGPTNQPQHF.

This clone was counted between two and nine times. V usage is TRBV11-2 and J usage is TRBJ1-1, with TRBD1 identical over 7 bases. J lost 4 bases, V lost 2 bases, and 7 bases had no gene match. This CDR3 region has 15 residues. Looked up from germline, CDR1 is SGHAT and CDR2 is FQNNGV. CDR3 in DNA: TGTGCCAGCAGCTTATTAGACAGGGCGGTCACTGAAGCTTTCTTT. It encodes CASSLLDRAVTEAFF.

The chain recombines TRBV4-2 with TRBJ1-5; no reliable D call. The CDR3 length is 14 residues. Trimming cost V 0 bases and J 5 bases, with 8 bases left between them. Looked up from germline, CDR1 is LGHNA and CDR2 is YNFKEQ. CDR3 region: CASSQERADQPQHF. The CDR3 nucleotides are TGTGCCAGCAGCCAAGAGAGAGCCGATCAGCCCCAGCATTTT.

V is TRBV7-2 and J is TRBJ1-2, with D unclear. The CDR3 runs 13 residues. CDR1 and CDR2 from the germline V gene are SGHTA and FQGNSA. Trimming removed 5 bases from V and 4 bases from J, with 11 bases in between. The CDR3 nucleotides are TGTGCCAGCAGCCCTGAACTAGGCTATGGCTACACCTTC. As protein: CASSPELGYGYTF.

The chain joins TRBV25-1 to TRBJ2-4; D gene ambiguous. The CDR3 spans 13 residues. Trimming pared 3 bases from V and 8 bases from J, leaving 11 bases between. Germline assignment: CDR1 MGHDK and CDR2 SYGVNS. CDR3 residues: CASSDGYRDIQYF. DNA for the CDR3: TGTGCCAGCAGTGACGGGTACCGGGACATTCAGTACTTC.

The chain uses TRBV6-5 and TRBJ2-2; 7 bases fit TRBD1. Germline V lookup: CDR1 MNHEY, CDR2 SVGAGI. V lost 6 bases to trimming and J lost 4 bases; unmatched junction nucleotides: 8. This CDR3 comprises 15 residues. The CDR3 region is CASRAGTATTGELFF. As DNA, the CDR3 is TGTGCCAGCAGGGCCGGGACAGCAACCACCGGGGAGCTGTTTTTT.

V is TRBV2 and J is TRBJ2-3; a possible D gene is TRBD2 (6 bases). Germline V gene lookup returns CDR1 SNHLY and CDR2 FYNNEI. V lost 6 bases and J 0 bases, leaving 16 bases between the germline ends. The length of the CDR3 is 16 residues. The CDR3 DNA is TGTGCCAGCAGCGCTTTGGGGCGGGGCAGCACAGATACGCAGTATTTT. Amino acids: CASSALGRGSTDTQYF. The full variable domain, its missing parts supplied by reference TRBV2 and TRBJ2-3, is EPEVTQTPSHQVTQMGQEVILRCVPISNHLYFYWYRQILGQKVEFLVSFYNNEISEKSEIFDDQFSVERPDGSNFTLKIRSTKLEDSAMYFCASSALGRGSTDTQYFGPGTRLTVL.

The chain combines TRBV5-1 with TRBJ1-1; 7 bases line up with TRBD1. This CDR3 contains 13 residues. Trimming cost V 4 bases and J 3 bases; bases outside gene matches: 3. Germline values: CDR1 SGHRS, CDR2 YFSETQ. The CDR3 DNA follows: TGCGCCAGCAGCCAGGGACAGTACACTGAAGCTTTCTTT. Translated, it gives CASSQGQYTEAFF.

The chain carries TRBV18 and TRBJ2-2, with a possible D match to TRBD1 (6 bases). The CDR3 has 16 residues. Germline assignment: CDR1 KGHSH and CDR2 LQKENI. V was shortened by 3 bases and J by 0 bases, with 11 bases between the two germline ends. The DNA for the CDR3 is TGTGCCAGCTCACCCCTGGACAGCCCGAACACCGGGGAGCTGTTTTTT. Encoded protein: CASSPLDSPNTGELFF.

This clone was detected only once. The chain employs TRBV7-9 and TRBJ1-1, with D maybe TRBD1 (5 bases). Trimming removed 5 bases at V and 2 bases at J, with 15 bases between. CDR3 length: 15 amino acids. Germline assignment: CDR1 SEHNR and CDR2 FQNEAQ (reference sequence). The CDR3 spells CASSPGTQVNTEAFF. For the CDR3, the DNA is TGTGCCAGCAGCCCCGGCACACAGGTCAACACTGAAGCTTTCTTT.

Comment on this clone: At one end the junction does not follow the germline gene, possibly because of a read error. The chain links TRBV5-8 to TRBJ1-5; tentatively, D is TRBD1 (5 bases). The germline gives CDR1 SGHTS, CDR2 YDEGEE. The CDR3 loop spans 16 amino acids. Written as DNA, the CDR3 is TGTGCCACCAGCCGGGGGGGTATCGGTAGCAATCAGCCCCAGCATTTT. Translation: CATSRGGIGSNQPQHF.

This clone appeared a few times. This chain links TRBV18 with TRBJ2-7; D possibly corresponds to TRBD2 (6 bases). The V gene's germline CDR1 is KGHSH and CDR2 LQKENI. V dropped 5 bases and J dropped 0 bases, with 8 bases sitting between them. The CDR3 covers 13 residues. The CDR3 bases are TGTGCCAGCTCAGCGGGGAGCTCCTACGAGCAGTACTTC. It specifies CASSAGSSYEQYF.

The chain recombines TRBV27 with TRBJ2-7; 7 bases are a match to TRBD2. CDR1 is MNHEY and CDR2 is SMNVEV in the germline V gene (reference sequence). This CDR3 has 12 amino acids. Trimming took 11 bases from V and 1 from J; bases not matched to a gene: 5. The CDR3: CASMGGSYEQYF. CDR3 DNA sequence: TGTGCCTCCATGGGGGGGTCCTACGAGCAGTACTTC.

The chain carries TRBV18 and TRBJ1-5; TRBD1 matches at 7 bases. There are 15 residues in the CDR3. The V gene's germline CDR1 is KGHSH and CDR2 LQKENI. V lost 3 bases to trimming and J lost 4 bases; unmatched junction nucleotides: 6. The CDR3 spells CASSPDPGQNQPQHF. The DNA for the CDR3 is TGTGCCAGCTCACCGGACCCGGGACAGAATCAGCCCCAGCATTTT.

This sequence joins TRBV11-3 and TRBJ1-1; D unresolved. Germline V CDR1 and CDR2: SGHNT, YENEEA. The CDR3 length is 14 residues. Trimming shortened V by 3 bases and J by 6 bases, and 14 bases separated the two germline ends. The CDR3 reads CASSLIGKQAEAFF. The CDR3 region has the DNA TGTGCCAGCAGCTTGATCGGAAAGCAGGCTGAAGCTTTCTTT. The complete variable domain, with remaining parts taken from reference TRBV11-3 and TRBJ1-1, reads EAGVVQSPRYKIIEKKQPVAFWCNPISGHNTLYWYLQNLGQGPELLIRYENEEAVDDSQLPKDRFSAERLKGVDSTLKIQPAELGDSAVYLCASSLIGKQAEAFFGQGTRLTVV.

J is TRBJ2-5 and V is TRBV6-6; 8 bases align to TRBD1. V trimming: 4 bases; J trimming: 5 bases; junction bases outside the gene matches: 12. CDR3 length: 16 residues. Germline CDR1 and CDR2: MNHNY and SVGAGI (reference sequence). For the CDR3, the DNA is TGTGCCAGCAGTTCCGGACAGCAGGGGGCGAGGGAGACCCAGTACTTC. Residues: CASSSGQQGARETQYF.

CDR3 protein: CASSQDRIGARNTGELFF. The CDR3 DNA reads TGTGCCAGCAGCCAAGATCGCATTGGGGCTCGGAACACCGGGGAGCTGTTTTTT. The gene calls are TRBV14 and TRBJ2-2; D might be TRBD1 (5 bases). Germline V gene data show CDR1 as SGHDN and CDR2 as FVKESK. The CDR3 runs 18 residues. Trimming pared 0 bases from V and 1 base from J, leaving 15 bases between.

This chain connects TRBV7-9 to TRBJ1-3; TRBD1 matches 9 bases. The CDR3 consists of 15 residues. The ends lost 5 bases at V and 3 bases at J; junction bases unmatched: 5. Looked up from germline, CDR1 is SEHNR and CDR2 is FQNEAQ (reference sequence). CDR3 nucleotide sequence: TGTGCCAGCAGCCCCCGGGACAGGGTTGGAAACACCATATATTTT. As protein: CASSPRDRVGNTIYF.

This CDR3 reads CASSQIGIAGARETQYF. The CDR3 bases are TGTGCCAGCAGCCAGATCGGTATAGCGGGGGCCCGGGAGACCCAGTACTTC. This chain joins TRBV14 and TRBJ2-5; 9 bases align to TRBD2. The CDR3 runs 17 residues. V lost 3 bases and J lost 5; bases outside the gene matches: 13. Germline values: CDR1 SGHDN, CDR2 FVKESK.

This clone came up once. CDR3 sequence reads: CAWSVHGTGDVGYTF. The CDR3 region has the DNA TGTGCCTGGAGTGTACATGGGACAGGGGATGTTGGCTACACCTTC. The chain combines TRBV30 with TRBJ1-2; TRBD1 matches at 10 bases. With V trimmed by 0 bases and J by 7 bases, 8 bases remained unmatched. The CDR3 length is 15 residues. Germline CDR1 and CDR2: GTSNPN and SVGIG (reference sequence).

This clone was detected a few times. The genes are TRBV6-2 or TRBV6-3 and TRBJ2-3; D unclear. CDR1 is MNHEY and CDR2 is SVGEGT in the germline V gene. This CDR3 comprises 12 residues. Between the trimmed V and J ends, which lost 2 bases and 2 bases, there was a span of 2 bases. The CDR3 region has the DNA TGTGCCAGCAGTTACCACACAGATACGCAGTATTTT. Protein sequence: CASSYHTDTQYF.

This clone was detected a few times. J is TRBJ2-7 and V is TRBV6-5; the match to TRBD1 covers 8 bases. Germline trimming cut 6 bases from V and 6 bases from J; bases unmatched to any gene: 4. Germline V lookup: CDR1 MNHEY, CDR2 SVGAGI. The CDR3 is 12 residues long. In nucleotides, the CDR3 is TGTGCCAGCAGGGACAGGGTTGCCGAGCAGTACTTC. It encodes CASRDRVAEQYF.